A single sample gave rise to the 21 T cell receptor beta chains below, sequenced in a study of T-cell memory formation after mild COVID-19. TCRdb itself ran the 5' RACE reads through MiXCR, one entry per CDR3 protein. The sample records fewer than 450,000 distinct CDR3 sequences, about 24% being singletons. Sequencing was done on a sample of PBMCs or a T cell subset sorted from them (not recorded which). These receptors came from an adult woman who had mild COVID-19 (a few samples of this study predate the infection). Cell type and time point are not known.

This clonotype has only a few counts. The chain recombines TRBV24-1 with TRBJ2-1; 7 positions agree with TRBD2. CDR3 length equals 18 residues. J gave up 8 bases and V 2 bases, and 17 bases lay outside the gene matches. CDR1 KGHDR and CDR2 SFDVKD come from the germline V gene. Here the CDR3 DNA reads TGTGCCACCAGTGATTCCGACCCTAGGAGCGGGATCGGGGATGAGCAGTTCTTC. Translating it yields CATSDSDPRSGIGDEQFF.

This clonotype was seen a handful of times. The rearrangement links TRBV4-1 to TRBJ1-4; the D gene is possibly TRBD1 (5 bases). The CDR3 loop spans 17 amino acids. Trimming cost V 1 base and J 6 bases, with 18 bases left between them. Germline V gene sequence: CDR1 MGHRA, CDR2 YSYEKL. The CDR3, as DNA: TGCGCCAGCAGCCAAGGGCGGCTCAGGGAGGTGGATGAAAAACTGTTTTTT. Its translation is CASSQGRLREVDEKLFF.

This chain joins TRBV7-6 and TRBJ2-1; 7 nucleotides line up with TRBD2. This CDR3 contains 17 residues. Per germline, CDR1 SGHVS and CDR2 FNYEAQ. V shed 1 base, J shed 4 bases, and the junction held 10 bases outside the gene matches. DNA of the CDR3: TGTGCCAGCAGCTTAGATTTCCCAGCGGGGACTTACAATGAGCAGTTCTTC. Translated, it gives CASSLDFPAGTYNEQFF. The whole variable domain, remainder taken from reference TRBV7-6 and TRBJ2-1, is GAGVSQSPRYKVTKRGQDVALRCDPISGHVSLYWYRQALGQGPEFLTYFNYEAQQDKSGLPNDRFSAERPEGSISTLTIQRTEQRDSAMYRCASSLDFPAGTYNEQFFGPGTRLTVL.

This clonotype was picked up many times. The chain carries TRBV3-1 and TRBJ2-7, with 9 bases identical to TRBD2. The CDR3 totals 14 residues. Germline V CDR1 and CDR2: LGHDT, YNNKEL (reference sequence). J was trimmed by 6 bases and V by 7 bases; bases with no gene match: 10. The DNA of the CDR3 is TGTGCCAGCACCCCCGCTAGCGGGGTTTTCGAGCAGTACTTC. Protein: CASTPASGVFEQYF.

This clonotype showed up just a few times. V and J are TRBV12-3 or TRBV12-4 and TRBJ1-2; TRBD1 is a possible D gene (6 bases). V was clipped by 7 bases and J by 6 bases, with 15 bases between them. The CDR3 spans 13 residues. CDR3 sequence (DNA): TGTGCCAGCAAATTCTCAGGGGCAAATGGCTACACCTTC. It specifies CASKFSGANGYTF.

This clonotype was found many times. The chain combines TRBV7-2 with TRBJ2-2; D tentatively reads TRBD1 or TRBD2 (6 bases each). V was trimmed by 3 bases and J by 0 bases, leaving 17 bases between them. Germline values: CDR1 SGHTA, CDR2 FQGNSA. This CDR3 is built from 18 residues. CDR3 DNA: TGTGCCAGCAGCTTGAAAATCGGGGGCCCCTCGAACACCGGGGAGCTGTTTTTT. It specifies CASSLKIGGPSNTGELFF.

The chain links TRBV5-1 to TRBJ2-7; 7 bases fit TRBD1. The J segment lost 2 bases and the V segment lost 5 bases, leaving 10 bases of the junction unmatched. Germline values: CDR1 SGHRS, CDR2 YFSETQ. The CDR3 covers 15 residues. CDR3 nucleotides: TGCGCCAGCAGACTCGCGAGGGGGCTGGCCTACGAGCAGTACTTC. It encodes CASRLARGLAYEQYF.

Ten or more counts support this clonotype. CDR3: CASSMDRYSYNEQFF. DNA for the CDR3: TGTGCCAGCAGCATGGACAGGTACTCCTACAATGAGCAGTTCTTC. J is TRBJ2-1 and V is TRBV7-2; 7 bases match TRBD1. Trimming cost V 5 bases and J 0 bases; bases outside gene matches: 4. This CDR3 region has 15 residues. Germline V gene lookup returns CDR1 SGHTA and CDR2 FQGNSA. Using reference TRBV7-2 and TRBJ2-1 for the parts outside the CDR3, the full variable domain is GAGVSQSPSNKVTEKGKDVELRCDPISGHTALYWYRQSLGQGLEFLIYFQGNSAPDKSGLPSDRFSAERTGGSVSTLTIQRTQQEDSAVYLCASSMDRYSYNEQFFGPGTRLTVL.

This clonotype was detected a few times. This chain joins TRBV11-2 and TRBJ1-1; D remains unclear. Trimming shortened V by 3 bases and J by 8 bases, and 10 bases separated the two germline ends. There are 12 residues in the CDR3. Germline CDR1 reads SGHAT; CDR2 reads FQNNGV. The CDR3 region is CASSFGETEAFF. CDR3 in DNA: TGTGCCAGCAGCTTTGGGGAAACAGAAGCTTTCTTT.

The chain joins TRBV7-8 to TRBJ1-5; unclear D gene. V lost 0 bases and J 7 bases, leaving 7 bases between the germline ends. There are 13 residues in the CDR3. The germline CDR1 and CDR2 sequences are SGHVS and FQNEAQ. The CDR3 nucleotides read TGTGCCAGCAGCTTAGCGGGATCCCAGCCCCAGCATTTT. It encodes CASSLAGSQPQHF.

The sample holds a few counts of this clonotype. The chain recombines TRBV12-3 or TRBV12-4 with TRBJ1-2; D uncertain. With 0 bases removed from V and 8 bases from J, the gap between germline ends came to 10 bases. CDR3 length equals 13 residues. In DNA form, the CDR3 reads TGTGCCAGCAGTTTAGCGGCTTGGGAAGGCTACACCTTC. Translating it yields CASSLAAWEGYTF.

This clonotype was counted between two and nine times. The chain's CDR3 is CASSQVFLSGANVLTF. The CDR3 nucleotides are TGCGCCAGCAGCCAAGTTTTCCTCTCTGGGGCCAACGTCCTGACTTTC. The genes are TRBV4-1 and TRBJ2-6; no reliable D call. CDR1 MGHRA and CDR2 YSYEKL come from the germline V gene. CDR3 length: 16 residues. V lost 1 base to trimming and J lost 0 bases, with 7 bases between them.

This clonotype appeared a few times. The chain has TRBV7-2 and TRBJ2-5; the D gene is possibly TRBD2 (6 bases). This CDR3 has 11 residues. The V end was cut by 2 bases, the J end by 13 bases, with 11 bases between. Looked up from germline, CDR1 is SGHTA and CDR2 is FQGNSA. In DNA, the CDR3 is TGTGCCAGCAGCTTACGCGGGGTAGGGTACTTC. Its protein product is CASSLRGVGYF.

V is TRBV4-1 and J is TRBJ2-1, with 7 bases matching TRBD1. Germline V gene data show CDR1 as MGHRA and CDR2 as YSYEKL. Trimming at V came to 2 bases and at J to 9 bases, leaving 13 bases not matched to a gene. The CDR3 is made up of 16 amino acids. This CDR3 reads CASSQLGQRSDGEQFF. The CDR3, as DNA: TGCGCCAGCAGCCAACTGGGACAGAGGAGCGACGGTGAGCAGTTCTTC.

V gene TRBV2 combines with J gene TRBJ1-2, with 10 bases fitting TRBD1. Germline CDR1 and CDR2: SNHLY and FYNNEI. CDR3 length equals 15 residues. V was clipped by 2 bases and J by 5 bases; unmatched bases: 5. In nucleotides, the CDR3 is TGTGCCAGCAGTGAAAGGGACAGGGGAGGGTATGGCTACACCTTC. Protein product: CASSERDRGGYGYTF. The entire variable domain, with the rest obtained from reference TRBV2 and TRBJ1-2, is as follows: EPEVTQTPSHQVTQMGQEVILRCVPISNHLYFYWYRQILGQKVEFLVSFYNNEISEKSEIFDDQFSVERPDGSNFTLKIRSTKLEDSAMYFCASSERDRGGYGYTFGSGTRLTVV.

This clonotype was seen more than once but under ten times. This CDR3 is CASKLGNKQFF. CDR3 sequence (DNA): TGTGCCAGCAAGTTAGGTAACAAGCAGTTCTTC. The chain recombines TRBV28 with TRBJ2-1; no clear D gene. Germline loops: CDR1 MDHEN, CDR2 SYDVKM. CDR3 size: 11 residues. Trimming cost V 7 bases and J 11 bases, with 12 bases left between them. Variable domain in full (rest from reference TRBV28 and TRBJ2-1): DVKVTQSSRYLVKRTGEKVFLECVQDMDHENMFWYRQDPGLGLRLIYFSYDVKMKEKGDIPEGYSVSREKKERFSLILESASTNQTSMYLCASKLGNKQFFGPGTRLTVL.

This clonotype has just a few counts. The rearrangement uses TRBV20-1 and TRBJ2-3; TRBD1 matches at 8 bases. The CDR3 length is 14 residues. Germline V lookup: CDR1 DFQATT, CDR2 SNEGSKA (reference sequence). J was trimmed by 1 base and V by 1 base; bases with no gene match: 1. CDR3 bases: TGCAGTGCTAGAGCGGACAGGGGCACAGATACGCAGTATTTT. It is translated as CSARADRGTDTQYF.

The DNA of the CDR3 is TGTGCCAGCAGTTTAGGCAGGGGTCGCTCTGGGGCCAACGTCCTGACTTTC. This sequence encodes CASSLGRGRSGANVLTF. This chain connects TRBV12-3 or TRBV12-4 to TRBJ2-6; a weak D match, TRBD1 (6 bases). The CDR3 runs to 17 residues. The ends were cut back, 1 base at V and 0 bases at J, with 10 bases in the middle.

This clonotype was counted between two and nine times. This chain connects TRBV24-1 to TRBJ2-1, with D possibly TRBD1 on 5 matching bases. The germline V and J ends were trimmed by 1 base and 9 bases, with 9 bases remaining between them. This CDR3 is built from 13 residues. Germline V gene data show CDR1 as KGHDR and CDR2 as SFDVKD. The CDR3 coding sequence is TGTGCCACCAGTGATTTAAGGGGCTCTGAGCAGTTCTTC. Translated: CATSDLRGSEQFF.

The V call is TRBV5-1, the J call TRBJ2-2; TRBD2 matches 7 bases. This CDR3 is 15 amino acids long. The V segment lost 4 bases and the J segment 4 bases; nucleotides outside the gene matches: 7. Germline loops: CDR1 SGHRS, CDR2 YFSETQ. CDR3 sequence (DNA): TGCGCCAGCAGCCAGGGACTACTTCCCACCGGGGAGCTGTTTTTT. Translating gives CASSQGLLPTGELFF. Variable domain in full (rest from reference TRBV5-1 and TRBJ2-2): KAGVTQTPRYLIKTRGQQVTLSCSPISGHRSVSWYQQTPGQGLQFLFEYFSETQRNKGNFPGRFSGRQFSNSRSEMNVSTLELGDSALYLCASSQGLLPTGELFFGEGSRLTVL.

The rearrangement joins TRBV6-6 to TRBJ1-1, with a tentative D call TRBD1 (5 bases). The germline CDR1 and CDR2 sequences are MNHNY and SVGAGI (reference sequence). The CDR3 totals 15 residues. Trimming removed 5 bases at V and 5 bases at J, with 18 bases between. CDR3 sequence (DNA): TGTGCCAGCAGTGACCAAGGGGCCCTGAGGACTGAAGCTTTCTTT. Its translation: CASSDQGALRTEAFF.